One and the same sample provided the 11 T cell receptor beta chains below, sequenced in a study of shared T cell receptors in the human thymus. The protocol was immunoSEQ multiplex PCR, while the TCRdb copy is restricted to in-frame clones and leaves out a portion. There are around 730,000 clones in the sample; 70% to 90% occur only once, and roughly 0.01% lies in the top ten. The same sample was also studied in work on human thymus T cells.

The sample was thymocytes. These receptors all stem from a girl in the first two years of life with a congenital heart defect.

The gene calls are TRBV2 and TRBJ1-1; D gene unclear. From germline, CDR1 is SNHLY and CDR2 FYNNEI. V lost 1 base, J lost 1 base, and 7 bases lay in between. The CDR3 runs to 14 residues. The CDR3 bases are TGTGCCAGCAGTGAAGTTATTCCGAACACTGAAGCTTTCTTT. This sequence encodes CASSEVIPNTEAFF.

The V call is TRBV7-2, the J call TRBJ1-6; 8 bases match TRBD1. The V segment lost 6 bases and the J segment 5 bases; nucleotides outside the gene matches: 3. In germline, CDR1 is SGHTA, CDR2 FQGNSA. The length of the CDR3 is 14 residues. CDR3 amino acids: CASRTGQDNSPLHF. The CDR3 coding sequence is TGTGCCAGCAGGACGGGACAGGATAATTCACCCCTCCACTTT. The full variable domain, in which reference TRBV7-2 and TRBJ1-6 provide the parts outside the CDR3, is GAGVSQSPSNKVTEKGKDVELRCDPISGHTALYWYRQSLGQGLEFLIYFQGNSAPDKSGLPSDRFSAERTGGSVSTLTIQRTQQEDSAVYLCASRTGQDNSPLHFGNGTRLTVT.

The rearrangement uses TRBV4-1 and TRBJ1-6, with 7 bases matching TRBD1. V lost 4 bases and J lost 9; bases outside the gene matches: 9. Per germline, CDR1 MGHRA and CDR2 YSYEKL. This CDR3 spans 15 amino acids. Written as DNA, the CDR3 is TGCGCCAGCAGCCCGGGGAAGGGGGCCTCTTCACCCCTCCACTTT. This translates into CASSPGKGASSPLHF.

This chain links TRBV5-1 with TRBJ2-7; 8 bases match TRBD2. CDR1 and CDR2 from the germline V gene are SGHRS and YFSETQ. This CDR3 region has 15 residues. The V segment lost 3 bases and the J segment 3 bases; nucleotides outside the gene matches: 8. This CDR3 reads CASSYTSGKYYEQYF. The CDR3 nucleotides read TGCGCCAGCAGCTATACTAGCGGAAAATACTACGAGCAGTACTTC.

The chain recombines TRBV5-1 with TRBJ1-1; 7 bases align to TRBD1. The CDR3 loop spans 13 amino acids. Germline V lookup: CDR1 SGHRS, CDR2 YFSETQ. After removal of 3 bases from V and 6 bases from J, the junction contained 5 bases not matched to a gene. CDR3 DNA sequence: TGCGCCAGCAGCTACTACAGGGGTTCTGAAGCTTTCTTT. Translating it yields CASSYYRGSEAFF.

The CDR3 sequence is CASSLARGAEETQYF. DNA of the CDR3: TGTGCCAGCAGCTTAGCCCGGGGGGCTGAAGAGACCCAGTACTTC. V usage is TRBV7-6 and J usage is TRBJ2-5; tentative D call: TRBD2 (7 bases). CDR1 is SGHVS and CDR2 is FNYEAQ in the germline V gene. The germline V and J ends were trimmed by 0 bases and 3 bases, with 11 bases remaining between them. The CDR3 totals 15 residues.

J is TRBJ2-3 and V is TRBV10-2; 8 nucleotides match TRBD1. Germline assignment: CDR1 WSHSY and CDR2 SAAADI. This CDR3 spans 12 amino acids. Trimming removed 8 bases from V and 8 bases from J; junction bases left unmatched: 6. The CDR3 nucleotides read TGCGCCAGCGCCCAGGGGGCAGCTACGCAGTATTTT. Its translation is CASAQGAATQYF.

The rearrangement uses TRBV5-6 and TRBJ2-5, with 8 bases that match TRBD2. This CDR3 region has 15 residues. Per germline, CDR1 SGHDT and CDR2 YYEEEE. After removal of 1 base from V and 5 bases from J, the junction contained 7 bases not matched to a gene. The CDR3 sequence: CASSLYGGGQETQYF. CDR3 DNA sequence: TGTGCCAGCAGCTTGTACGGGGGGGGGCAGGAGACCCAGTACTTC.

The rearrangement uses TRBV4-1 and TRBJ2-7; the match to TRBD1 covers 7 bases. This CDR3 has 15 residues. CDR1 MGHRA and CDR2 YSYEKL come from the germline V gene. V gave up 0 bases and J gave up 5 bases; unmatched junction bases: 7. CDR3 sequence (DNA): TGCGCCAGCAGCCAAGAAGTGCAGGGGGTCCACGAGCAGTACTTC. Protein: CASSQEVQGVHEQYF.

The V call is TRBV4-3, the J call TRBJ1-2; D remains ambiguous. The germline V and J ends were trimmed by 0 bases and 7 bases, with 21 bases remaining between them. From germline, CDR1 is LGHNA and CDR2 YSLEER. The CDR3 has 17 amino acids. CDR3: CASSQELAAWPSGGYTF. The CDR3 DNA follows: TGCGCCAGCAGCCAAGAGCTTGCTGCTTGGCCTAGTGGTGGCTACACCTTC.

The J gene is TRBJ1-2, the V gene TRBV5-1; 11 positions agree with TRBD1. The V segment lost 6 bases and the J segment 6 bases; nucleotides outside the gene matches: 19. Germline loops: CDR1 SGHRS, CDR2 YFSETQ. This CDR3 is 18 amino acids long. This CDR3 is CASTFDPGQGVVDHGYTF. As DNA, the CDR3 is TGCGCCAGCACCTTCGATCCGGGACAGGGGGTAGTGGATCATGGCTACACCTTC.